This T cell receptor (beta chain) was identified in a study of blood T cells in healthy people across ages. The trim removed 6 bases at V and 6 bases at J, leaving 6 bases unmatched. The CDR3 extends over 13 amino acids. Together with a sample-barcoded 5' primer, a J-beta primer mix was included in a second PCR lasting about 6 to 11 cycles. TCRdb reanalysed the 5' RACE reads using MiXCR and keeps one entry per CDR3 protein. The sample has around 900,000 distinct CDR3 sequences; roughly half are singletons. The chain couples TRBV12-3 or TRBV12-4 to TRBJ2-7, with 9 bases aligning to TRBD1. The receptor comes from an older woman in good health. Input material: blood. CDR3 protein: CASRGTGYREQYF. The CDR3, as DNA: TGTGCCAGCAGGGGGACAGGGTACCGCGAGCAGTACTTC.